The 9 T cell receptor beta chains listed next were all sequenced from one sample in a study of OX40 agonist ivuxolimab in advanced cancers. Method: immunoSEQ multiplex PCR; TCRdb's copy keeps in-frame clones and lacks some. This table holds tens of thousands of clones, approximately 80% found once. This specimen consisted of CD4+ or CD8+ T cells sorted from blood, obtained in a trial of the OX40 agonist ivuxolimab. The origin of the receptors is an adult with an advanced solid tumor such as melanoma, head and neck, liver or kidney cancer.

The genes are TRBV19 and TRBJ2-3; D is uncertain. The germline V gene has CDR1 LNHDA and CDR2 SQIVND (reference sequence). The V gene lost 3 bases and the J gene lost 1 base, with 8 bases spanning the gap. The CDR3 has 14 amino acids. The CDR3 region is CASSIPGGTDTQYF. The CDR3, as DNA: TGTGCCAGTAGTATCCCGGGCGGCACAGATACGCAGTATTTT. Variable domain in full (rest from reference TRBV19 and TRBJ2-3): DGGITQSPKYLFRKEGQNVTLSCEQNLNHDAMYWYRQDPGQGLRLIYYSQIVNDFQKGDIAEGYSVSREKKESFPLTVTSAQKNPTAFYLCASSIPGGTDTQYFGPGTRLTVL.

This rearrangement joins TRBV6-5 to TRBJ1-5; D ambiguous. In germline, CDR1 is MNHEY, CDR2 SVGAGI. V was shortened by 2 bases and J by 4 bases, with 12 bases between the two germline ends. This CDR3 region has 15 residues. For the CDR3, the DNA is TGTGCCAGCAGTTACGGGCCGAACCTGAATCAGCCCCAGCATTTT. Amino acid sequence: CASSYGPNLNQPQHF.

This chain connects TRBV2 to TRBJ2-2; 9 nucleotides align to TRBD1. This CDR3 has 16 residues. Germline V CDR1 and CDR2: SNHLY, FYNNEI. V was pared by 6 bases and J by 3 bases, with 8 bases of the junction left unmatched. CDR3 loop: CASSVGGQGYTGELFF. DNA for the CDR3: TGTGCCAGCAGCGTGGGGGGACAGGGATACACCGGGGAGCTGTTTTTT. Based on the CDR3 plus reference TRBV2 and TRBJ2-2, the full variable domain is EPEVTQTPSHQVTQMGQEVILRCVPISNHLYFYWYRQILGQKVEFLVSFYNNEISEKSEIFDDQFSVERPDGSNFTLKIRSTKLEDSAMYFCASSVGGQGYTGELFFGEGSRLTVL.

This rearrangement joins TRBV5-4 to TRBJ1-1; 10 bases match TRBD1. The germline CDR1 and CDR2 sequences are SGHNT and YYREEE (reference sequence). The ends lost 0 bases at V and 2 bases at J; junction bases unmatched: 1. The CDR3 has 15 amino acids. The CDR3 bases are TGTGCCAGCAGCTTGGGGACAGGGGGAAACACTGAAGCTTTCTTT. Residues: CASSLGTGGNTEAFF. The full variable domain, its missing parts supplied by reference TRBV5-4 and TRBJ1-1, is ETGVTQSPTHLIKTRGQQVTLRCSSQSGHNTVSWYQQALGQGPQFIFQYYREEENGRGNFPPRFSGLQFPNYSSELNVNALELDDSALYLCASSLGTGGNTEAFFGQGTRLTVV.

The rearrangement joins TRBV27 to TRBJ1-1; 8 nucleotides align to TRBD1. The CDR3 contains 17 residues. Germline V gene lookup returns CDR1 MNHEY and CDR2 SMNVEV (reference sequence). Unmatched junction bases numbered 15, after V lost 4 bases and J lost 5 bases. CDR3 region: CASSWTGREGGVTEAFF. For the CDR3, the DNA is TGTGCCAGCAGTTGGACAGGGAGGGAGGGAGGTGTAACTGAAGCTTTCTTT.

The V gene is TRBV5-1, the J gene TRBJ1-6; weak D call: TRBD1 (6 bases). The CDR3 runs 16 residues. Germline V gives CDR1 SGHRS, CDR2 YFSETQ. The V end was cut by 0 bases, the J end by 8 bases, with 15 bases between. DNA of the CDR3: TGCGCCAGCAGCTTGGGAGAAGGGCAGGGGTATTCACCCCTCCACTTT. As protein: CASSLGEGQGYSPLHF.

The chain employs TRBV29-1 and TRBJ2-2; D remains ambiguous. Germline-derived CDR1 and CDR2 are SQVTM and ANQGSEA. Trimming removed 3 bases from V and 2 bases from J, with 7 bases in between. The CDR3 contains 13 residues. The CDR3 coding sequence is TGCAGCGTTGATGGGCAAAACACCGGGGAGCTGTTTTTT. Its protein is CSVDGQNTGELFF.

The chain uses TRBV7-3 and TRBJ2-6; D is unresolved. There are 15 residues in the CDR3. CDR1 and CDR2 from the germline V gene are SGHTA and FQGTGA. V was trimmed by 4 bases and J by 0 bases, leaving 7 bases between them. The CDR3 protein is CASSSPGSGANVLTF. The CDR3, as DNA: TGTGCCAGCAGCTCTCCCGGCTCTGGGGCCAACGTCCTGACTTTC.

The chain is built from TRBV7-8 and TRBJ2-7, with D maybe TRBD1 (5 bases). This CDR3 is 13 amino acids long. In germline, CDR1 is SGHVS, CDR2 FQNEAQ. Trimming removed 3 bases at V and 3 bases at J, with 9 bases between. The CDR3 loop is CASSFGHLYEQYF. In DNA form, the CDR3 reads TGTGCCAGCAGCTTTGGACACCTCTACGAGCAGTACTTC.